This T cell receptor (beta chain) comes out of a study of cytotoxic CD8 clonotypes in ibrutinib-treated CLL. Looked up from germline, CDR1 is GTSNPN and CDR2 is SVGIG (reference sequence). This CDR3 is built from 12 residues. Concerning this clone itself: The antigen remains undetermined. Sequence at one end of the junction differs from germline and may be a read error.

Findings and limits, study-wide: Public clonotypes, found uncommonly, either contracted or stayed stable on treatment. Elevated clonality accompanied ibrutinib response, with a return toward baseline values at progression.

Deep sequencing aimed at 1 in 200,000 to 1 in 1 million T cells' resolution. Produced via immunoSEQ multiplex PCR; TCRdb's table is partial and in-frame only. The table shows about 60,000 clones, with roughly 58% occurring only once. The source material was PBMCs, sampled at disease progression, from a patient treated with ibrutinib. This sequence was found in a human donor with chronic lymphocytic leukemia. The chain is built from TRBV30 and TRBJ2-1; 8 nucleotides match TRBD1. The CDR3, as DNA: TGTGCCTGGAGTGTACGATCAGGGGGCGGCCTCTTC. This translates into CAWSVRSGGGLF.